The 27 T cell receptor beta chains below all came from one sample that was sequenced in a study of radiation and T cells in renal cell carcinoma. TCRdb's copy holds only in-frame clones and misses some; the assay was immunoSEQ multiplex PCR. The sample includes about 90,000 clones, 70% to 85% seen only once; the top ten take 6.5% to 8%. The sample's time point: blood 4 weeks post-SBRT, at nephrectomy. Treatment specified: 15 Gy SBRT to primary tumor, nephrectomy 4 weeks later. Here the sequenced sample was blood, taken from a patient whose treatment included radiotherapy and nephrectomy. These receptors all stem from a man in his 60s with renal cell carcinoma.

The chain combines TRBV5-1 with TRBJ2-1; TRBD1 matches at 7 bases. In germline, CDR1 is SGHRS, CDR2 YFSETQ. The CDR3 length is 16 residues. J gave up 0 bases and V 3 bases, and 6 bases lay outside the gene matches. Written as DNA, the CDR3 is TGCGCCAGCAGCTCTTGGGACAGCTCCTCCTACAATGAGCAGTTCTTC. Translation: CASSSWDSSSYNEQFF.

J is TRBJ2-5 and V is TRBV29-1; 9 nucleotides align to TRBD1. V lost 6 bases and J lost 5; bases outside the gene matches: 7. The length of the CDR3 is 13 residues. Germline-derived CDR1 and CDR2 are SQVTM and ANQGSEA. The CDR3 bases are TGCAGCGTCGCCCCACAGGGGGCGGAGACCCAGTACTTC. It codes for CSVAPQGAETQYF.

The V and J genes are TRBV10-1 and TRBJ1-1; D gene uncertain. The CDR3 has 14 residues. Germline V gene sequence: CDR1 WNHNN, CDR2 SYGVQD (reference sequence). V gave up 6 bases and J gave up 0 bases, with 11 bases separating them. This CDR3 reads CASSSGFMNTEAFF. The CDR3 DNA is TGCGCCAGCAGCTCGGGGTTCATGAACACTGAAGCTTTCTTT.

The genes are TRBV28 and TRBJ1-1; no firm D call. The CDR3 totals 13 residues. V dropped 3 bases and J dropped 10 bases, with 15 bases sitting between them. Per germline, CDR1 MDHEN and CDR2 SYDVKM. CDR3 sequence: CASSLVSDGGAFF. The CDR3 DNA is TGTGCCAGCAGTTTGGTCTCCGACGGTGGAGCTTTCTTT.

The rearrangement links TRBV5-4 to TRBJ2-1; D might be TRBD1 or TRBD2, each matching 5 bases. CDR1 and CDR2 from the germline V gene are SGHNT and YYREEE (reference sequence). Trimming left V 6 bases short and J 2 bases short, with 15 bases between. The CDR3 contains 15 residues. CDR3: CASTQAGTPYNEQFF. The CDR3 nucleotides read TGTGCCAGCACGCAAGCCGGGACCCCCTACAATGAGCAGTTCTTC.

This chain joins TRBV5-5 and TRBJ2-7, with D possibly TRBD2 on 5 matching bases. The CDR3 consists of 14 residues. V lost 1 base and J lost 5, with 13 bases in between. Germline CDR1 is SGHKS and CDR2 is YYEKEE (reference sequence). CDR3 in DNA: TGTGCCAGCAGCTTGCTACTAGTATCGGACGAGCAGTACTTC. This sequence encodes CASSLLLVSDEQYF. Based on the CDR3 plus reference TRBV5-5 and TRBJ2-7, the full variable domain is DAGVTQSPTHLIKTRGQQVTLRCSPISGHKSVSWYQQVLGQGPQFIFQYYEKEERGRGNFPDRFSARQFPNYSSELNVNALLLGDSALYLCASSLLLVSDEQYFGPGTRLTVT.

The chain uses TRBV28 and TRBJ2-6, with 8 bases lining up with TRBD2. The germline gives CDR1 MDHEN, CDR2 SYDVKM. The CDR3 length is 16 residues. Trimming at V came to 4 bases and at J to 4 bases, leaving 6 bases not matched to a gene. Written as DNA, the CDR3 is TGTGCCAGCAGTTCGGGAGGGGGATCCGGGGCCAACGTCCTGACTTTC. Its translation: CASSSGGGSGANVLTF.

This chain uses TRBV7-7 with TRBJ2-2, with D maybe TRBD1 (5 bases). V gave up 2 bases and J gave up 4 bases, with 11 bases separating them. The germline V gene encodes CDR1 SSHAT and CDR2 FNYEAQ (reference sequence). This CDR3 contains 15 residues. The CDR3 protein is CASSLRQGRTGELFF. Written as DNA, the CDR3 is TGTGCCAGCAGCTTACGCCAGGGTCGCACCGGGGAGCTGTTTTTT.

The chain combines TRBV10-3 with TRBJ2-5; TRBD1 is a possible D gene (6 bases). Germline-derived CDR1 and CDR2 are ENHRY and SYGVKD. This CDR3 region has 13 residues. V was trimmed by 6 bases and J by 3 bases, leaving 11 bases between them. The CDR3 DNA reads TGTGCCATCAGGGAGGCAGGGGAAGAGACCCAGTACTTC. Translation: CAIREAGEETQYF.

The chain's CDR3 is CASSQPGQVSGELFF. CDR3 nucleotide sequence: TGCGCCAGCAGCCAGCCGGGACAGGTCTCCGGGGAGCTGTTTTTT. This chain links TRBV4-3 with TRBJ2-2; 8 bases are shared with TRBD1. After removal of 3 bases from V and 6 bases from J, the junction contained 6 bases not matched to a gene. Germline V CDR1 and CDR2: LGHNA, YSLEER. The length of the CDR3 is 15 residues.

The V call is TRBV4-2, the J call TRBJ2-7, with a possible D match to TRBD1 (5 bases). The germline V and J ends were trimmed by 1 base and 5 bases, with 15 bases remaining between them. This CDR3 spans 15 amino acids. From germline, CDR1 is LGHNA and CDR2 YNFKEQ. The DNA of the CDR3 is TGTGCCAGCAGCCAAGGTGTCCAGGGTGGCCACGAGCAGTACTTC. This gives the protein CASSQGVQGGHEQYF.

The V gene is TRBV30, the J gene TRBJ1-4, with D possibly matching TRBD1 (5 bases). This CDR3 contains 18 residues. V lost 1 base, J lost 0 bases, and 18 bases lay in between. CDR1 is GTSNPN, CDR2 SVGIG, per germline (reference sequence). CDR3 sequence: CAWSGGTASLATNEKLFF. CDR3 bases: TGTGCCTGGAGTGGGGGGACGGCCTCACTTGCAACTAATGAAAAACTGTTTTTT.

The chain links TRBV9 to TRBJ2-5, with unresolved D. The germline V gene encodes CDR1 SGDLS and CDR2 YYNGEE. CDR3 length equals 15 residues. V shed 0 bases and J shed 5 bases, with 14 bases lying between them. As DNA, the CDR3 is TGTGCCAGCAGCGTAGGCACTACCACTGGGGAGACCCAGTACTTC. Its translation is CASSVGTTTGETQYF.

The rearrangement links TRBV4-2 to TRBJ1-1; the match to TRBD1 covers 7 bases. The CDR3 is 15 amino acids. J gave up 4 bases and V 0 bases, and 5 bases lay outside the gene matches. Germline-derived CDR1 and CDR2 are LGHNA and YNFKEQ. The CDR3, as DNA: TGTGCCAGCAGCCAAGAAGGTTACAGGGGCACTGAAGCTTTCTTT. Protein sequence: CASSQEGYRGTEAFF.

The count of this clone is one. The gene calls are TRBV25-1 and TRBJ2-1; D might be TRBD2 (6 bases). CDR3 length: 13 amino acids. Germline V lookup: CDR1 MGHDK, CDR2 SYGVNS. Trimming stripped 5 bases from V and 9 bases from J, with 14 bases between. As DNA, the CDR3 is TGTGCCAGCAGTATCCCGGGTAGCGGTGAGCAGTTCTTC. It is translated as CASSIPGSGEQFF.

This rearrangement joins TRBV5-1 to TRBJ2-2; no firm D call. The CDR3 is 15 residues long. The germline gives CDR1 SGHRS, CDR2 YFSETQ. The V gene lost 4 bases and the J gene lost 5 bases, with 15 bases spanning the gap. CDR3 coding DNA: TGCGCCAGCAGCCCTAGTCAGAGGCCGACCGGGGAGCTGTTTTTT. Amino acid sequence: CASSPSQRPTGELFF.

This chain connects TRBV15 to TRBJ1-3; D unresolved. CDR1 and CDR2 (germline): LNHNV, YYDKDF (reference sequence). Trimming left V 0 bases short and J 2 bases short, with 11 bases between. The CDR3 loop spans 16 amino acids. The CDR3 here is CATSRDPLQAGNTIYF. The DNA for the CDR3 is TGTGCCACCAGCAGAGATCCGCTGCAAGCTGGAAACACCATATATTTT.

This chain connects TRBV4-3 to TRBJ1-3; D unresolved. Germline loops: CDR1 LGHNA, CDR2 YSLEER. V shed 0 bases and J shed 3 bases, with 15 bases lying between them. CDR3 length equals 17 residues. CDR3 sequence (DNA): TGCGCCAGCAGCCAAGACCTAGTACGGGTTGGTGGAAACACCATATATTTT. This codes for CASSQDLVRVGGNTIYF.

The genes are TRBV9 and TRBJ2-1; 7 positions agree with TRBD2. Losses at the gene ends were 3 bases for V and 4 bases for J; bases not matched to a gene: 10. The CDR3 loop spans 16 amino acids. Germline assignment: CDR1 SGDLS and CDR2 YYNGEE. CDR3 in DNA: TGTGCCAGCAGCGCTACCCGACTAGCTTTTTACAATGAGCAGTTCTTC. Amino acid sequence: CASSATRLAFYNEQFF.

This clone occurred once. The CDR3 DNA reads TGTGCCAGCAACCCGGGACAGGCCTCCTACGAGCAGTACTTC. Residues: CASNPGQASYEQYF. The V call is TRBV6-1, the J call TRBJ2-7; 8 bases align to TRBD1. There are 14 residues in the CDR3. CDR1 is MNHNS and CDR2 is SASEGT in the germline V gene. Trimming took 7 bases from V and 0 from J; bases not matched to a gene: 5.

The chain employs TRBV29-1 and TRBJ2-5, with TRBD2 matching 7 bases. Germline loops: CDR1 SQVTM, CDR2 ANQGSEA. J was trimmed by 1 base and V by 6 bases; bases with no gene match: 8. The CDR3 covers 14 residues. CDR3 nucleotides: TGCAGCGTCTCTAGCGGACTCCCCCAAGAGACCCAGTACTTC. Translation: CSVSSGLPQETQYF.

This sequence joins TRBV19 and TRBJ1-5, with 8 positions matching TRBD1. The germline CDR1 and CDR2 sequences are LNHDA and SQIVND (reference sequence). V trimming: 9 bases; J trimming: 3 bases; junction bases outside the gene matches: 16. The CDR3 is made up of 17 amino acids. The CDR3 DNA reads TGTGCCAGCACTGGACAGGGCCTGGAAAGAGTCAATCAGCCCCAGCATTTT. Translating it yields CASTGQGLERVNQPQHF.

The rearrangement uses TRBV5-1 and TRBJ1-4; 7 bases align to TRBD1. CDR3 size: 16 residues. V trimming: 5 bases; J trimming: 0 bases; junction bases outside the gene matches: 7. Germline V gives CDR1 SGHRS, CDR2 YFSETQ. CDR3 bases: TGCGCCAGCAGACCCACAGGGGTTGCAACTAATGAAAAACTGTTTTTT. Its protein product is CASRPTGVATNEKLFF.

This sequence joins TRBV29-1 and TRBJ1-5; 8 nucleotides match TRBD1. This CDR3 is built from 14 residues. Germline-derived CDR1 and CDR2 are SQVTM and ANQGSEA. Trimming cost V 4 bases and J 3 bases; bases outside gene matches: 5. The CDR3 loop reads CSVVGTGFNQPQHF. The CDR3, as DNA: TGCAGCGTTGTCGGGACAGGTTTCAATCAGCCCCAGCATTTT.

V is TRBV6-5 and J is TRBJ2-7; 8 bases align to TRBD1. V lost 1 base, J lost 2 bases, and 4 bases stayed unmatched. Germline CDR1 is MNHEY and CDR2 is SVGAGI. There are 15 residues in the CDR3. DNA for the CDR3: TGTGCCAGCAGTTACTACCCACAGGGGGCCTACGAGCAGTACTTC. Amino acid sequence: CASSYYPQGAYEQYF.

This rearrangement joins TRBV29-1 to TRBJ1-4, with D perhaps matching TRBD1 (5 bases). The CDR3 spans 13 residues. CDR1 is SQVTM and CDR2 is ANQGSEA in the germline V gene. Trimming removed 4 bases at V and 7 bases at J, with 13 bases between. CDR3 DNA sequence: TGCAGCGTTGGTGGGTCTAGGGGTGAAAAACTGTTTTTT. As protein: CSVGGSRGEKLFF.

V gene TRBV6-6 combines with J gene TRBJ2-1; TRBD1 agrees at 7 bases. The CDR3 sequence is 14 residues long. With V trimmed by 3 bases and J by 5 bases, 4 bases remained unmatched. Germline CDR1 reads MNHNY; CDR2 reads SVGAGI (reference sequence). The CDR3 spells CASSYGTANNEQFF. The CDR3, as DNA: TGTGCCAGCAGTTATGGGACAGCGAACAATGAGCAGTTCTTC.